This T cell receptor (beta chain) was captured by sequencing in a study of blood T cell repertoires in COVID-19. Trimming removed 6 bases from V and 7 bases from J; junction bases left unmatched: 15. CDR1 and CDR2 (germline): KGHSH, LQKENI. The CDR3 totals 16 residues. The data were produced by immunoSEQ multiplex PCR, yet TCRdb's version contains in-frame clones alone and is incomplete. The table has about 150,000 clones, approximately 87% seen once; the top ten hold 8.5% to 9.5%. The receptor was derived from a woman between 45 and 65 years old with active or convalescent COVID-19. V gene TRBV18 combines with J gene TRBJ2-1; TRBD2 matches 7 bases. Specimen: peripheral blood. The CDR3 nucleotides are TGTGCCAGCTCTCCCGGGCCAGCGGGGCTTCATAATGAGCAGTTCTTC. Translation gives CASSPGPAGLHNEQFF.